This TCR beta chain was captured in a study of long-term antiretroviral therapy in people with HIV. J gave up 4 bases and V 3 bases, and 10 bases lay outside the gene matches. The CDR3 has 17 residues. Germline V gene lookup returns CDR1 SGDLS and CDR2 YYNGEE. An immunoSEQ assay, version v3.0, was performed at survey level. Here immunoSEQ multiplex PCR was the method, and the copy in TCRdb shows in-frame clones only, minus some. Of 20,000 to 25,000 clones in the sample, 80% to 85% were seen once. The J gene is TRBJ2-2, the V gene TRBV9, with TRBD1 matching over 9 bases. Source: unsorted PBMCs, taken 0.2 years after starting antiretroviral therapy. The clonotype comes from a woman between 25 and 40 years old with HIV. The CDR3, as DNA: TGTGCCAGCAGCGCCCCCCGGGACAGGGTATCCACCGGGGAGCTGTTTTTT. Encoded protein: CASSAPRDRVSTGELFF.